The sequence of this TCR beta chain was determined in a study of blood T cell repertoires in COVID-19. Study information: PBMCs, B-cell-depleted T cells, or T cells provided the cDNA or gDNA that made up the material.

Per the authors' pipeline: Amplification of reference gene primers provided the estimated nucleated cell counts. Clones were read by immunoSEQ multiplex PCR, and TCRdb kept only the in-frame ones, dropping some. That table is the source of V, J and clone size, and D and trimming were worked out from the DNA. This table has 300,000 to 400,000 clones, about nine tenths appearing once. Everyone who took part was about 18 to 89 years old, and they came from over 20 US areas. Recovered Cohort 3 donors showed two negative PCRs, clearance, or symptom resolution. The CDR3 is 16 amino acids. CDR1 and CDR2 from the germline V gene are MDHEN and SYDVKM. Trimming took 6 bases from V and 0 from J, leaving 14 bases between them.

V and J are TRBV28 and TRBJ2-2, with a possible D match to TRBD1 (5 bases). This TCR came from a man between 60 and 75 years old who had recovered from COVID-19. The material sequenced was PBMCs or T cells enriched from blood (not recorded which). CDR3 residues: CASRDYRLTNTGELFF. As DNA, the CDR3 is TGTGCCAGCAGAGATTACAGGTTAACGAACACCGGGGAGCTGTTTTTT.